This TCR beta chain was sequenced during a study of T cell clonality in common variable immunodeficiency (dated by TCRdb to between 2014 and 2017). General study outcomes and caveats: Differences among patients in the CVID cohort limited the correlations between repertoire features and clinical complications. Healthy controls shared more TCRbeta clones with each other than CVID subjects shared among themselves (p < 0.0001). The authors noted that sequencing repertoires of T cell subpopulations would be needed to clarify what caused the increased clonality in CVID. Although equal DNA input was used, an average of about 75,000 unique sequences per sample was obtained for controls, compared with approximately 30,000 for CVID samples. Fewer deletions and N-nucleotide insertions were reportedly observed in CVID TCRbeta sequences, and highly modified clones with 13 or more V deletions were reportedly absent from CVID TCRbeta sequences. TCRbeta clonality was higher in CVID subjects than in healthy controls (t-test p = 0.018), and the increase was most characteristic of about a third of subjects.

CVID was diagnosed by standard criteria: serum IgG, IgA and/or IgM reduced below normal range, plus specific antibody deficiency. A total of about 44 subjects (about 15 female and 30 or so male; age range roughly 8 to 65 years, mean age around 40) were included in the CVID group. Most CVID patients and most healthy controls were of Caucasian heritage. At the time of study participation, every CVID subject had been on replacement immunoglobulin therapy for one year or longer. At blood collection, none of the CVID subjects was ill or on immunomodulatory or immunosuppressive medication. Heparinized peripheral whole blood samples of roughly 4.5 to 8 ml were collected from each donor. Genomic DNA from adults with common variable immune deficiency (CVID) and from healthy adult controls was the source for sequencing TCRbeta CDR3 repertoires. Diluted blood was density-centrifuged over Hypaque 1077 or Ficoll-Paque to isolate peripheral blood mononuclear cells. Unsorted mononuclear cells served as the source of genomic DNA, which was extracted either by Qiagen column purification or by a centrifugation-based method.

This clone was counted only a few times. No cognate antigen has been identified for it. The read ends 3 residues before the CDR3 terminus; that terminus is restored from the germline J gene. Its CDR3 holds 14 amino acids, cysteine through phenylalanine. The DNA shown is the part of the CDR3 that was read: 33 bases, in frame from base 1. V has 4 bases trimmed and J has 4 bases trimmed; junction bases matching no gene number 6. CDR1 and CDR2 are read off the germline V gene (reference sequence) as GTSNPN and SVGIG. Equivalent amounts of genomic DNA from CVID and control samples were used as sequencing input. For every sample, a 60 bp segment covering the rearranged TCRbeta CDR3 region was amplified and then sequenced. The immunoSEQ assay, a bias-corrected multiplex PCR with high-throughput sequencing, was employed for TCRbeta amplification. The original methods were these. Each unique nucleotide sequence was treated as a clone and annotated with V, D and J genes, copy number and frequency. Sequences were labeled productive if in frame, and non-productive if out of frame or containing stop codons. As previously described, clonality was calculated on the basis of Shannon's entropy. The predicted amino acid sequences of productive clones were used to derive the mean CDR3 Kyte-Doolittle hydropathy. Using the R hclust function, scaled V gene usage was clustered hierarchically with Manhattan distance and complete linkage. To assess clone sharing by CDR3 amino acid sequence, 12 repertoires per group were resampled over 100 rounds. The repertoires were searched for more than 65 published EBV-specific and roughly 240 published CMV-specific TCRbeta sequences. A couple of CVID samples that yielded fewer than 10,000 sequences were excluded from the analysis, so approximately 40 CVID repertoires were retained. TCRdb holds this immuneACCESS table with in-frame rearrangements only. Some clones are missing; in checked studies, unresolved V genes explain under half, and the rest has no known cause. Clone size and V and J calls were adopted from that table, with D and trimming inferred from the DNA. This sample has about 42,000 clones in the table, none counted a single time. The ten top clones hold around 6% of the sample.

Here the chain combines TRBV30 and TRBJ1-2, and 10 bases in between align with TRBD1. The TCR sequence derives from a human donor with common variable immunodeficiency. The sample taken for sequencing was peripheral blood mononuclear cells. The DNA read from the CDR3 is TGTGCCTGGACCCTGACAGGGGGCGGCTATGGC. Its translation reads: CAWTLTGGGYG. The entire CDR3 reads CAWTLTGGGYGYTF.